Detailed here is one T cell receptor (beta chain). Healthy individuals who donated bone marrow served as the donors. The PCR made use of 60 Vbeta and 13 Jbeta primers. The assay was immunoSEQ multiplex PCR, and TCRdb's table has in-frame clones only and misses some. In the table there are under 150,000 clones, around 79% of which are singletons. The CDR3 totals 15 residues. Germline loops: CDR1 SGHDT, CDR2 YYEEEE. With 3 bases removed from V and 1 base from J, the gap between germline ends came to 13 bases. The sample originates from a study of cytomegalovirus exposure and HLA in healthy donors. This chain uses TRBV5-6 with TRBJ1-1; D is unclear. The receptor's source is a female donor in good health and CMV-seronegative. Sequencing was performed on PBMCs. The CDR3: CASSSTETWNTEAFF. Written as DNA, the CDR3 is TGTGCCAGCAGCTCAACAGAAACATGGAACACTGAAGCTTTCTTT.